The rows below give T cell receptor beta chains drawn from one sample of a study of cytomegalovirus exposure and HLA in healthy donors. Profiling relied on immunoSEQ multiplex PCR, and the TCRdb table lists in-frame clones only, not all of them. The repertoire holds fewer than 150,000 clones, with around 81% as singletons. The sequenced sample was PBMCs. The receptors stem from a male donor in good health and CMV-seronegative. Each CDR3 is given with its conserved first and last residue. D genes are given only for firm matches. For some rows the clone size is stated as once, few or many, or as a class when expanded; others skip it.

v_gene,abundance,d_gene,j_gene,CDR3nt,CDR3aa
TRBV11-3,NA,TRBD1,TRBJ2-7,TGTGCCAGCAGCTCCAGGACAGGGCGCTCCTACGAGCAGTACTTC,CASSSRTGRSYEQYF
TRBV2,NA,TRBD1,TRBJ1-1,TGTGCCAGCAGTGTCAAGACAGGGGGGACTGAAGCTTTCTTT,CASSVKTGGTEAFF
TRBV28,NA,NA,TRBJ2-7,TGTGCCAGCAGTTTAACGCCCGGGGGGCTACCCTACGAGCAGTACTTC,CASSLTPGGLPYEQYF
TRBV25-1,NA,NA,TRBJ2-7,TGTGCCAGCAGTGAAAGGCCCGGAGCAGTCTACGAGCAGTACTTC,CASSERPGAVYEQYF
TRBV29-1,NA,NA,TRBJ1-5,TGCAGCGTTGGACAGTTCAATCAGCCCCAGCATTTT,CSVGQFNQPQHF
TRBV5-8,NA,NA,TRBJ2-3,TGTGCCAGCAGCAAAAGGCCCCCAGGAATTAGCACAGATACGCAGTATTTT,CASSKRPPGISTDTQYF
TRBV27,NA,TRBD1,TRBJ1-6,TGTGCCAGCAGTTTAGCCGACAGGGACTATAATTCACCCCTCCACTTT,CASSLADRDYNSPLHF
TRBV11-2,NA,NA,TRBJ1-2,TGTGCCAGCAGCTTAGGGGGGGAGGGAAAAGGCTACACCTTC,CASSLGGEGKGYTF
TRBV19,NA,TRBD1,TRBJ1-1,TGTGCCAGTCAAACCGTACAGGGGAGGAGAGGTGAAGCTTTCTTT,CASQTVQGRRGEAFF
TRBV18,NA,TRBD1,TRBJ2-7,TGTGCCAGCTCACCGACAGGGGTTTACGACGAGCAGTACTTC,CASSPTGVYDEQYF
TRBV27,NA,TRBD2,TRBJ2-7,TGTGCCAGCAGTTTAGGGGGACTAGCGGGGGGCTCCTACGAGCAGTACTTC,CASSLGGLAGGSYEQYF
TRBV4-1,NA,TRBD2,TRBJ2-2,TGCGCCAGCAGCCAACACGGGACTAGTTCGTCCGGGGAGCTGTTTTTT,CASSQHGTSSSGELFF
TRBV7-9,once,TRBD2,TRBJ2-3,TGTGCCAGCAGCTTAGAGCCTGGACTAGCGGGAACTGGGGATACGCAGTATTTT,CASSLEPGLAGTGDTQYF
TRBV5-6,NA,TRBD1,TRBJ2-7,TGTGCCAGCAGCTTGGCTGGGACAGGGACCTACGAGCAGTACTTC,CASSLAGTGTYEQYF
TRBV5-1,NA,NA,TRBJ1-4,TGCGCCAGCAGCTTGGACAGAAATGAAAAACTGTTTTTT,CASSLDRNEKLFF
TRBV16,NA,NA,TRBJ1-5,TGTGCCAGCAGCCAATCGTTCCGGGGAGATCAGCCCCAGCATTTT,CASSQSFRGDQPQHF
TRBV5-6,NA,NA,TRBJ2-2,TGTGCCAGCAGCTTGGGTAGCACCGGGGAGCTGTTTTTT,CASSLGSTGELFF
TRBV5-1,NA,NA,TRBJ1-2,TGCGCCAGCAGCTTGAGTAGTCTCAACTATGGCTACACCTTC,CASSLSSLNYGYTF
TRBV7-3,NA,TRBD1,TRBJ1-3,TGTGCCAGCAGCCCCGGGACAGGCGGAAACACCATATATTTT,CASSPGTGGNTIYF
TRBV12-5,NA,TRBD1,TRBJ1-2,TGTGCTACCTCGGGACAGGGGGCGTCCGGCTACACCTTC,CATSGQGASGYTF
TRBV9,NA,TRBD1,TRBJ1-2,TGTGCCAGCAGTGGGGGACCTCAAAATGACAGGGCCGGTGGCTACACCTTC,CASSGGPQNDRAGGYTF
TRBV10-3,NA,TRBD1,TRBJ2-7,TGTGCCATCAGCGCCGGGACAGGATCCTACGAGCAGTACTTC,CAISAGTGSYEQYF
TRBV6-5,NA,NA,TRBJ2-7,TGTGCCAGCAGTTACGCAGGTGGAACAGCCGAGCAGTACTTC,CASSYAGGTAEQYF
TRBV11-2,NA,NA,TRBJ2-7,TGTGCCAGCAGCTCCGAGCCCATAGCCTACGAGCAGTACTTC,CASSSEPIAYEQYF
TRBV5-1,NA,NA,TRBJ2-7,TGCGCCAGCTCACAGGGTAACCCACCCCGGTACGAGCAGTACTTC,CASSQGNPPRYEQYF
TRBV5-1,NA,NA,TRBJ1-4,TGCGCCAGCAGCTTGGACCAGAATGAAAAACTGTTTTTT,CASSLDQNEKLFF
TRBV5-1,NA,TRBD2,TRBJ2-5,TGCGCCAGCAGCTTGGTAATAGGACTAGCGGACAAAGAGACCCAGTACTTC,CASSLVIGLADKETQYF
TRBV7-9,NA,TRBD2,TRBJ2-7,TGTGCCAGCAGCGCACGCTGGGCTAGCGGAGTCTACGAGCAGTACTTC,CASSARWASGVYEQYF
TRBV30,few,NA,TRBJ2-1,TGTGCCTGGAGTGTACTAGATCGAGGGGAGCAGTTCTTC,CAWSVLDRGEQFF
TRBV7-9,NA,NA,TRBJ1-1,TGTTCCAGCAGCCGTCCAGGGCCCAATGAAGCTTTCTTT,CSSSRPGPNEAFF
TRBV27,NA,TRBD1,TRBJ1-1,TGTGCCAGCAGCTCCGGGACAGGGTCGATCGCTTTCTTT,CASSSGTGSIAFF
TRBV6-5,NA,NA,TRBJ1-2,TGTGCCAGCAGTTACTCGATCGGGATAGAGGGCTATGGCTACACCTTC,CASSYSIGIEGYGYTF
TRBV6-6,NA,NA,TRBJ2-1,TGTGCCAGCAGGTACCGACAGAGGGGGGGGGACAATGAGCAGTTCTTC,CASRYRQRGGDNEQFF
TRBV9,NA,TRBD1,TRBJ2-5,TGTGCCAGCAGCGCGGGACAGGGCCAAGAGACCCAGTACTTC,CASSAGQGQETQYF
TRBV13,NA,NA,TRBJ2-3,TGTGCCAGCAGCTTGGTAGCTTCAGATACGCAGTATTTT,CASSLVASDTQYF
TRBV29-1,NA,NA,TRBJ1-1,TGCAGCTTTAGCGCGGTCGGCACTGAAGCTTTCTTT,CSFSAVGTEAFF
TRBV2,NA,TRBD2,TRBJ2-1,TGTGCCAGCAGTGAGACTAGCGGGAGGGGTCCCCATGAGCAGTTCTTC,CASSETSGRGPHEQFF